This entry concerns a single T cell receptor (beta chain). Antigen specificity is unknown. The junction does not match germline at one end; this may be a read error. The CDR3 is 15 residues long. Germline loops: CDR1 SGHVS, CDR2 FQNEAQ. This record comes from a study of cytotoxic CD8 clonotypes in ibrutinib-treated CLL. Study in general: Investigators reported 25 or so partial and 2 complete responses; after median around 68 months, approximately 15 patients remained remitted and about twelve progressed. Findings and limits, study-wide: At ibrutinib response, clonality increased, and at progression it declined back toward baseline.

Assay: immunoSEQ multiplex PCR; the TCRdb copy retains only in-frame clones and omits some. The sample yields more than 140,000 clones, around 77% seen once. The TCR originated in a human donor with chronic lymphocytic leukemia. The rearrangement uses TRBV7-8 and TRBJ2-2; D uncertain. Sample: PBMCs, taken after 12 months of ibrutinib treatment. The CDR3 bases are TGTGCCAGCAACTTAAGCCCAGCCAACACCGGGGAGCTGTTTTTT. Translation: CASNLSPANTGELFF.